This T cell receptor beta chain was sequenced during a study of cytotoxic CD8 clonotypes in ibrutinib-treated CLL. Background on the study: Responses comprised 25 or so partial and 2 complete; at median roughly 70 months, approximately 14 remained remitted and some twelve progressed.

As for this clone: Antigen specificity is unknown.

CDR1 is LNHDA, CDR2 SQIVND, per germline (reference sequence). CDR3 length: 13 amino acids. With V trimmed by 9 bases and J by 3 bases, 5 bases remained unmatched. The data were produced by immunoSEQ multiplex PCR, yet TCRdb's version contains in-frame clones alone and is incomplete. Of 160,000 or so clones in the sample, about four fifths were seen once. Study-wide results and limits: Clonality increased at ibrutinib response and stayed stable in sustained remission. At progression, however, it fell back toward baseline. Public clonotypes (which were uncommon) either contracted or remained stable on treatment. The study sampled sustained-remission and progressing patients at different times.

Specimen: PBMCs, collected after 24 months of ibrutinib treatment. This chain links TRBV19 with TRBJ1-5, with 7 bases aligning to TRBD1. The TCR originated in a human donor with chronic lymphocytic leukemia. CDR3 coding DNA: TGTGCCAGCGGACAGGTAAACAATCAGCCCCAGCATTTT. Its translation is CASGQVNNQPQHF.